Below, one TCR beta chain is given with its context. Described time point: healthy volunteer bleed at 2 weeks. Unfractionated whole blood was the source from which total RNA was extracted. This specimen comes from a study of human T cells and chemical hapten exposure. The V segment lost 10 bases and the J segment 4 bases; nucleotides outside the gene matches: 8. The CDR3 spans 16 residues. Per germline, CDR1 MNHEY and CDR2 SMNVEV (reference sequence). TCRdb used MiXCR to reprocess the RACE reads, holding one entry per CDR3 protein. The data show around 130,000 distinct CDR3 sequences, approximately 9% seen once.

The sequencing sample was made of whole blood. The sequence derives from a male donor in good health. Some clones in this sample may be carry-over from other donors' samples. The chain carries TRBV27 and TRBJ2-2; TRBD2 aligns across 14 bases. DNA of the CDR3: TGTGCCACCTCGACTAGCGGGGGGGCGGGCACCGGGGAGCTGTTTTTT. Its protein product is CATSTSGGAGTGELFF.